This T cell receptor beta chain was identified during a study of blood T cell repertoires in COVID-19 (dated by TCRdb to 2020 to 2021). In the study overall: Samples from collaborators originated in the United States, Italy and Spain and spanned both the acute and convalescent phases of COVID-19. Where HLA class I and class II types were available, the types were taken from metadata supplied by the sample provider, not from assay-based typing. Nearly every sample came with metadata listing a de-identified subject ID, COVID-19 status, age in years and sex. The prospective study material was composed of cDNA or gDNA derived from T cells, B-cell-depleted T cells, or PBMCs. The repertoires were made available in a free public database intended to serve as a resource for research on the immune response to SARS-CoV-2. The samples were drawn from two sources: the first 160 participants of the ongoing ImmuneRACE study, and some 1,300 subjects contributed by 6 global collaborators. The dataset comprised deeply sampled blood TCRbeta repertoires from subjects exposed to, actively infected with, or recovered from COVID-19. Findings and caveats that apply to the study as a whole: The quantity of clinical and demographic metadata differed by source and by participant and was supplied without curation.

Whole blood was collected in K2EDTA tubes by collaborating institutions according to the institutions' own protocols. For TCRbeta analysis, collaborator samples were shipped as frozen whole blood, as isolated PBMCs, or as DNA extracted from either sample type. A note on this clone: The antigen it binds to is not known. No clone much larger than this one lies a single base away; base qualities are absent.

V has 5 bases trimmed and J has 10 bases trimmed; junction bases matching no gene number 9. The CDR3 covers 13 residues, taking in both the cysteine and the phenylalanine. The retained sequence is limited to the CDR3, 39 bases, with the frame set at the first base. The immunoSEQ Assay, a bias-controlled multiplex PCR, was used to amplify TCRbeta CDR3 regions from genomic DNA. Per the source publication's procedure: The number of nucleated cells in each sample was estimated from the amplification of reference gene primers within the assay. To quantify the absolute abundance of each unique TCRbeta CDR3 rearrangement, sequence reads were collapsed and filtered. For each sample, productive Simpson clonality was calculated as the square root of Simpson's diversity index over productive rearrangements. TCRdb mirrors the immuneACCESS table, restricted to in-frame sequences. Some clones are absent from its copies; in checked studies, under half trace to an unresolved V gene, and the reason for the others is unknown. V and J calls and clone size are copied from that table; D and trimming were computed from the DNA. The sample yields about 120,000 clones; more than 75% were counted once. Together, the top ten hold 7.9% of the sample.

This clonotype originated in a man aged 65 to 85 with acute or convalescent COVID-19. The rearranged chain carries TRBV12-3 or TRBV12-4 and TRBJ1-2, with 8 bases in between that match TRBD1. Sequenced material: peripheral blood. The DNA sequence is TGTGCCAGCAGTAGTAGGACAGGGACCCTCTACACCTTC. The resulting protein is CASSSRTGTLYTF.